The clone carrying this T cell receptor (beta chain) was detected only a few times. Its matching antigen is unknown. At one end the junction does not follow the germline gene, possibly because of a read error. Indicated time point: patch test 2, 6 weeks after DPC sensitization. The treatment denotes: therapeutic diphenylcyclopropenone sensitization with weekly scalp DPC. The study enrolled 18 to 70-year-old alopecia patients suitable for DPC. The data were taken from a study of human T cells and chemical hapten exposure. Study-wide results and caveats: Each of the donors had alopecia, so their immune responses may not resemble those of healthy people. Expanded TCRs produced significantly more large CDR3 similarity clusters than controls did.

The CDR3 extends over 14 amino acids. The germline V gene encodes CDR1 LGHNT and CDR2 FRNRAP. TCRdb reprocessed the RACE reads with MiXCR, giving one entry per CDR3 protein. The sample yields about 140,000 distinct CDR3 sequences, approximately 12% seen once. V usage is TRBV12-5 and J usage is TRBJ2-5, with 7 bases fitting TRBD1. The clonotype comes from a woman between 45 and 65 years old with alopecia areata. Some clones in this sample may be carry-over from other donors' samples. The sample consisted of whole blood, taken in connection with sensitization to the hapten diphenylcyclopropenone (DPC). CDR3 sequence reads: CASVLAGTEETQYF. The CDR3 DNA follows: TGTGCTAGTGTTTTGGCCGGGACAGAAGAGACCCAGTACTTC. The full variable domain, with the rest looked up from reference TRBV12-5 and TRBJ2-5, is DARVTQTPRHKVTEMGQEVTMRCQPILGHNTVFWYRQTMMQGLELLAYFRNRAPLDDSGMPKDRFSAEMPDATLATLKIQPSEPRDSAVYFCASVLAGTEETQYFGPGTRLLVL.